The rows below give T cell receptor beta chains drawn from one sample of a study of blood T cell repertoires in COVID-19. Sequencing was performed with immunoSEQ multiplex PCR; in TCRdb, only in-frame clones are kept and a portion is missing. The sample contains about 480,000 clones, roughly 89% of which appear only once. Sequenced material: peripheral blood. The receptors were gathered from a woman in her forties or fifties with COVID-19, enrolled during active disease. The CDR3 runs from the conserved cysteine through the conserved F or W. A D gene is named only where the DNA matches it firmly. Clone size, where shown, is once, few, many, or a class for clones that have expanded.

CDR3 DNA: TGTGCCAGCACCCGCCCGGGTGAAAAACTGTTTTTT; CDR3 protein: CASTRPGEKLFF; V gene: TRBV25-1; D gene: .; clone size: .; J gene: TRBJ1-4
CDR3 DNA: TGTGCCAGCACCGTACCGGGACAGAACGAAATCCGTGGCTACACCTTC; CDR3 protein: CASTVPGQNEIRGYTF; V gene: TRBV5-5; D gene: TRBD1; clone size: few; J gene: TRBJ1-2
CDR3 DNA: TGTGCCAGCAGCGCGACCGAATCGGGAGAGACCCAGTACTTC; CDR3 protein: CASSATESGETQYF; V gene: TRBV6-5; D gene: .; clone size: few; J gene: TRBJ2-5
CDR3 DNA: TGTGCCAGCAGTTCCAGGGGACAGGGGAGAGATGGCTACACCTTC; CDR3 protein: CASSSRGQGRDGYTF; V gene: TRBV6-2/TRBV6-3; D gene: TRBD1; clone size: .; J gene: TRBJ1-2
CDR3 DNA: TGTGCCAGCAGTTATTCCGCAGGCTCCTACGAGCAGTACTTC; CDR3 protein: CASSYSAGSYEQYF; V gene: TRBV6-5; D gene: .; clone size: .; J gene: TRBJ2-7
CDR3 DNA: TGTGCCAGCAGCTTGCAGGGATTAAGCCAAGAGACCCAGTACTTC; CDR3 protein: CASSLQGLSQETQYF; V gene: TRBV5-6; D gene: .; clone size: .; J gene: TRBJ2-5
CDR3 DNA: TGTGCCAGCAGCTACGGGGGGCGACAAGAGACCCAGTACTTC; CDR3 protein: CASSYGGRQETQYF; V gene: TRBV7-8; D gene: .; clone size: .; J gene: TRBJ2-5
CDR3 DNA: TGTGCCAGCAGCCTTGGGCCTAGCGGGGCTGTCTCCTACGAGCAGTACTTC; CDR3 protein: CASSLGPSGAVSYEQYF; V gene: TRBV13; D gene: TRBD2; clone size: .; J gene: TRBJ2-7
CDR3 DNA: TGTGCCAGCAGGGGACTCGGGTCGGATAACACCGGGGAGCTGTTTTTT; CDR3 protein: CASRGLGSDNTGELFF; V gene: TRBV9; D gene: .; clone size: .; J gene: TRBJ2-2
CDR3 DNA: TGTGCCAGCATCGTACCGGGGAACACTGAAGCTTTCTTT; CDR3 protein: CASIVPGNTEAFF; V gene: TRBV28; D gene: .; clone size: .; J gene: TRBJ1-1
CDR3 DNA: TGTGCCAGCACCCCCCAGGGAACCTATGGCTACACCTTC; CDR3 protein: CASTPQGTYGYTF; V gene: TRBV12-3/TRBV12-4; D gene: .; clone size: .; J gene: TRBJ1-2
CDR3 DNA: TGTGCCTGGAGTGTACGAGGGTACGAGCAGTACTTC; CDR3 protein: CAWSVRGYEQYF; V gene: TRBV30; D gene: .; clone size: few; J gene: TRBJ2-7
CDR3 DNA: TGCAGTGCTAGTAAAGGGACAGGGGGGACTGAAGCTTTCTTT; CDR3 protein: CSASKGTGGTEAFF; V gene: TRBV20-1; D gene: TRBD1; clone size: .; J gene: TRBJ1-1
CDR3 DNA: TGTGCCAGCAGCCCCCGGGGTGCGGGTAGCACAGATACGCAGTATTTT; CDR3 protein: CASSPRGAGSTDTQYF; V gene: TRBV7-3; D gene: .; clone size: .; J gene: TRBJ2-3
CDR3 DNA: TGTGCCACCAGTCGGCGGGGGGCCACAGATACGCAGTATTTT; CDR3 protein: CATSRRGATDTQYF; V gene: TRBV24-1; D gene: TRBD2; clone size: .; J gene: TRBJ2-3
CDR3 DNA: TGTGCTAGTGGCAGGGGACAGGGGATAGAGGGCTACACCTTC; CDR3 protein: CASGRGQGIEGYTF; V gene: TRBV12-5; D gene: TRBD1; clone size: .; J gene: TRBJ1-2
CDR3 DNA: TGTGCCATCGGGGACTCCACAGATACGCAGTATTTT; CDR3 protein: CAIGDSTDTQYF; V gene: TRBV10-3; D gene: .; clone size: .; J gene: TRBJ2-3
CDR3 DNA: TGTGCCATCAGTGAGTCTGCTAGGGGAAACATTCAGTACTTC; CDR3 protein: CAISESARGNIQYF; V gene: TRBV10-3; D gene: .; clone size: .; J gene: TRBJ2-4
CDR3 DNA: TGCGCCAGCAGCTCCAGACTCTCTTCTAGCACAGATACGCAGTATTTT; CDR3 protein: CASSSRLSSSTDTQYF; V gene: TRBV5-1; D gene: .; clone size: .; J gene: TRBJ2-3
CDR3 DNA: TGCGCCAGCAGCTTGGCCGGGGTACCCTACGAGCAGTACTTC; CDR3 protein: CASSLAGVPYEQYF; V gene: TRBV5-1; D gene: .; clone size: .; J gene: TRBJ2-7
CDR3 DNA: TGTGCCAGCAGTTTAGCGACAGGGGGTCGGTATGGCTACACCTTC; CDR3 protein: CASSLATGGRYGYTF; V gene: TRBV27; D gene: TRBD1; clone size: .; J gene: TRBJ1-2
CDR3 DNA: TGTGCCAGTAATTCCCGGCCTTTGGGAGGCGGCTACACCTTC; CDR3 protein: CASNSRPLGGGYTF; V gene: TRBV19; D gene: .; clone size: .; J gene: TRBJ1-2
CDR3 DNA: TGTGCCAGCAGTGCCCGCCGGGATCAGCCCCAGCATTTT; CDR3 protein: CASSARRDQPQHF; V gene: TRBV6-6; D gene: .; clone size: .; J gene: TRBJ1-5
CDR3 DNA: TGTGCCAGCAGTTTAGCACTTGGTCAGCCCCAGCATTTT; CDR3 protein: CASSLALGQPQHF; V gene: TRBV12-3/TRBV12-4; D gene: .; clone size: .; J gene: TRBJ1-5
CDR3 DNA: TGTGCCAGCAGTTGGGACAGGCGAGAAGCTTTCTTT; CDR3 protein: CASSWDRREAFF; V gene: TRBV2; D gene: TRBD1; clone size: few; J gene: TRBJ1-1
CDR3 DNA: TGTGCCAGCAGCGCCTTGGAGGGCAGAGATACGCAGTATTTT; CDR3 protein: CASSALEGRDTQYF; V gene: TRBV2; D gene: .; clone size: few; J gene: TRBJ2-3
CDR3 DNA: TGTGCCAGCAGCGAAACTAGCGGGGGGGCCAGAGGAGAGACCCAGTACTTC; CDR3 protein: CASSETSGGARGETQYF; V gene: TRBV2; D gene: TRBD2; clone size: .; J gene: TRBJ2-5
CDR3 DNA: TGTGCCAGCAGCTGGACTTCACTTTATAGCAATCAGCCCCAGCATTTT; CDR3 protein: CASSWTSLYSNQPQHF; V gene: TRBV4-2; D gene: .; clone size: .; J gene: TRBJ1-5
CDR3 DNA: TGTGCCAGCAGTGAACGACAGGGGACTCAGCCCCAGCATTTT; CDR3 protein: CASSERQGTQPQHF; V gene: TRBV6-1; D gene: TRBD1; clone size: .; J gene: TRBJ1-5
CDR3 DNA: TGTGCCAGCAGCAAAGGGAAAAGGACAGGGCGGTCGGCAACTAATGAAAAACTGTTTTTT; CDR3 protein: CASSKGKRTGRSATNEKLFF; V gene: TRBV21-1; D gene: .; clone size: .; J gene: TRBJ1-4
CDR3 DNA: TGTGCCAGCTCACCCTCTGGGCAGGTGGGTGGCTACACCTTC; CDR3 protein: CASSPSGQVGGYTF; V gene: TRBV18; D gene: .; clone size: .; J gene: TRBJ1-2
CDR3 DNA: TGTGCCAGCAGCCTTGCTAGCGGGGGGCTCTACGAGCAGTACTTC; CDR3 protein: CASSLASGGLYEQYF; V gene: TRBV13; D gene: TRBD2; clone size: .; J gene: TRBJ2-7
CDR3 DNA: TGTGCCAGCAGCTTGGGGCAGAACTCCTACGAGCAGTACTTC; CDR3 protein: CASSLGQNSYEQYF; V gene: TRBV5-4; D gene: .; clone size: few; J gene: TRBJ2-7
CDR3 DNA: TGCAGTGCTTCAGGGGACACTGAAGCTTTCTTT; CDR3 protein: CSASGDTEAFF; V gene: TRBV20-1; D gene: .; clone size: few; J gene: TRBJ1-1
CDR3 DNA: TGCCCCTCAGGGGGCCTACGGACGACTGAAGCTTTCTTT; CDR3 protein: CPSGGLRTTEAFF; V gene: TRBV2; D gene: TRBD1; clone size: few; J gene: TRBJ1-1
CDR3 DNA: TGTGCCAGCAGGTGGGGCTCCAATGAGCAGTTCTTC; CDR3 protein: CASRWGSNEQFF; V gene: TRBV6-5; D gene: .; clone size: .; J gene: TRBJ2-1
CDR3 DNA: TGTGCCAGCAGCGTCGCAGGGGTGAATGAGCAGTTCTTC; CDR3 protein: CASSVAGVNEQFF; V gene: TRBV9; D gene: .; clone size: .; J gene: TRBJ2-1
CDR3 DNA: TGCGCCAGCAGCCTTCCGGGGGGGGCCTACAATGAGCAGTTCTTC; CDR3 protein: CASSLPGGAYNEQFF; V gene: TRBV4-1; D gene: TRBD2; clone size: .; J gene: TRBJ2-1
CDR3 DNA: TGTGCCAGCAGTTCCCAGATCTCTGGGGCCAACGTCCTGACTTTC; CDR3 protein: CASSSQISGANVLTF; V gene: TRBV27; D gene: .; clone size: .; J gene: TRBJ2-6
CDR3 DNA: TGTGCCTGGAGTGCGGGGACTGGGACCCAGCATTTT; CDR3 protein: CAWSAGTGTQHF; V gene: TRBV30; D gene: .; clone size: .; J gene: TRBJ1-5
CDR3 DNA: TGTGCCAGCAGTCTAAGGGGGAATGAGCAGTTCTTC; CDR3 protein: CASSLRGNEQFF; V gene: TRBV6-5; D gene: .; clone size: .; J gene: TRBJ2-1
CDR3 DNA: TGTGCCAGCAGCCCGAACACGAACACCGGGGAGCTGTTTTTT; CDR3 protein: CASSPNTNTGELFF; V gene: TRBV7-9; D gene: .; clone size: .; J gene: TRBJ2-2
CDR3 DNA: TGCGCCAGCAGTAGCTCCGGCACAGGGAATGGCTACACCTTC; CDR3 protein: CASSSSGTGNGYTF; V gene: TRBV10-2; D gene: .; clone size: .; J gene: TRBJ1-2
CDR3 DNA: TGTGCCAGCAGTTTCGACAGGGTGAATTCACCCCTCCACTTT; CDR3 protein: CASSFDRVNSPLHF; V gene: TRBV7-2; D gene: TRBD1; clone size: .; J gene: TRBJ1-6
CDR3 DNA: TGTGCCAGCTCACCTTTTACTAGTTGGAGCACAGATACGCAGTATTTT; CDR3 protein: CASSPFTSWSTDTQYF; V gene: TRBV18; D gene: .; clone size: .; J gene: TRBJ2-3
CDR3 DNA: TGTGCCAGCACGATTACAGGGGACTATGGCTACACCTTC; CDR3 protein: CASTITGDYGYTF; V gene: TRBV28; D gene: TRBD1; clone size: .; J gene: TRBJ1-2
CDR3 DNA: TGCGCCAGCAGCCATTCCGGGACAGGGGGGGAGACCCAGTACTTC; CDR3 protein: CASSHSGTGGETQYF; V gene: TRBV4-1; D gene: TRBD1; clone size: .; J gene: TRBJ2-5
CDR3 DNA: TGTGCCAGCAGCTTAGTTTCTGACAGTAAAGGTTACGAGCAGTACTTC; CDR3 protein: CASSLVSDSKGYEQYF; V gene: TRBV7-8; D gene: .; clone size: .; J gene: TRBJ2-7
CDR3 DNA: TGTGCCAGCAGCCGGCCGGGACAGGGGGCGGACGAGCAGTACTTC; CDR3 protein: CASSRPGQGADEQYF; V gene: TRBV6-5; D gene: TRBD1; clone size: .; J gene: TRBJ2-7
CDR3 DNA: TGTGCCAGTAGTATCGGGACAGGGGGGTTCTATGGCTACACCTTC; CDR3 protein: CASSIGTGGFYGYTF; V gene: TRBV19; D gene: TRBD1; clone size: once; J gene: TRBJ1-2